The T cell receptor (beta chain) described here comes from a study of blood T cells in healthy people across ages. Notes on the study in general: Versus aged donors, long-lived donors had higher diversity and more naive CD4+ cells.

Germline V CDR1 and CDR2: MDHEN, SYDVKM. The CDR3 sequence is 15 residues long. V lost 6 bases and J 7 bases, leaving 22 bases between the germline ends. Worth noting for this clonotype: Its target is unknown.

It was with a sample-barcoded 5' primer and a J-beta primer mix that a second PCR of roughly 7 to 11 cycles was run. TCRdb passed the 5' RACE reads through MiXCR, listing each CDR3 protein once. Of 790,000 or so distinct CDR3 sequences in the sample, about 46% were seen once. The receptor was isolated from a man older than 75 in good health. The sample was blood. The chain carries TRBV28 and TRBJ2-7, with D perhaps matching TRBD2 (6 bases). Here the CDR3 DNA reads TGTGCCAGCAGCTCCCGGGAGTATGGTATAAATGAGCAGTACTTC. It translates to CASSSREYGINEQYF.